These 30 T cell receptor beta chains were all obtained from the same sample, sequenced in a study of blood T cell repertoires in COVID-19. Data came from immunoSEQ multiplex PCR; TCRdb stores just in-frame clones and leaves some out. The profile covers fewer than 300,000 clones, with about nine tenths appearing a single time and roughly 2.3% taken by the ten largest. The specimen was peripheral blood. These receptors came from a woman in her 30s with COVID-19, enrolled during active disease.

Here the CDR3 DNA reads TGTGCCAGCAGTGAATCTCGGGGGATGCGAACCTACGAGCAGTACTTC. Translating it yields CASSESRGMRTYEQYF. This chain uses TRBV2 with TRBJ2-7; D may be TRBD2 (6 bases). Germline lookup yields CDR1 SNHLY and CDR2 FYNNEI. V lost 2 bases to trimming and J lost 2 bases, with 16 bases between them. CDR3 length: 16 residues.

The chain has TRBV21-1 and TRBJ1-5; whether TRBD1, the table's D call, matches the DNA was not checked. TRBV21-1 is a pseudogene segment. This CDR3 has 15 amino acids. The CDR3 coding sequence is TGTGCCAGCAGCAGAAAACAGGGGGTATGGGGGCCCCAGCATTTT. Translation: CASSRKQGVWGPQHF.

The chain uses TRBV2 and TRBJ2-7, with 12 bases aligning to TRBD2. Germline V CDR1 and CDR2: SNHLY, FYNNEI. J lost 3 bases, V lost 4 bases, and 10 bases had no gene match. The CDR3 runs 17 residues. This CDR3 is CASSVRTSGILFYEQYF. CDR3 nucleotide sequence: TGTGCCAGCAGTGTCCGGACTAGCGGGATTCTTTTCTACGAGCAGTACTTC. Filled out from reference TRBV2 and TRBJ2-7, the complete variable domain reads EPEVTQTPSHQVTQMGQEVILRCVPISNHLYFYWYRQILGQKVEFLVSFYNNEISEKSEIFDDQFSVERPDGSNFTLKIRSTKLEDSAMYFCASSVRTSGILFYEQYFGPGTRLTVT.

The chain links TRBV21-1 to TRBJ1-3; the DNA was not used to check the table's D call, TRBD1. TRBV21-1 is labeled a pseudogene. The CDR3 spans 15 residues. The CDR3 spells CASSKGLGSGNTIYF. DNA of the CDR3: TGTGCCAGCAGCAAGGGGCTCGGCTCTGGAAACACCATATATTTT.

J is TRBJ1-2 and V is TRBV2, with D perhaps TRBD1 (5 bases). CDR1 and CDR2 from the germline V gene are SNHLY and FYNNEI. The CDR3 contains 14 residues. V dropped 3 bases and J dropped 3 bases, with 11 bases sitting between them. The CDR3 region is CASSESLGDYGYTF. The CDR3 bases are TGTGCCAGCAGTGAGAGTTTAGGGGACTATGGCTACACCTTC. The full variable domain, in which reference TRBV2 and TRBJ1-2 provide the parts outside the CDR3, is EPEVTQTPSHQVTQMGQEVILRCVPISNHLYFYWYRQILGQKVEFLVSFYNNEISEKSEIFDDQFSVERPDGSNFTLKIRSTKLEDSAMYFCASSESLGDYGYTFGSGTRLTVV.

This sequence joins TRBV5-6 and TRBJ2-7; weak D call: TRBD2 (6 bases). The CDR3 extends over 14 amino acids. The germline V gene has CDR1 SGHDT and CDR2 YYEEEE. V lost 4 bases and J 7 bases, leaving 18 bases between the germline ends. The CDR3 protein is CASSRVGGLVEQYF. DNA for the CDR3: TGTGCCAGCAGCCGCGTGGGGGGTTTGGTTGAGCAGTACTTC.

This clone was detected only a few times. The V gene is TRBV10-3, the J gene TRBJ1-1; D unresolved. The germline V gene encodes CDR1 ENHRY and CDR2 SYGVKD. The CDR3 spans 14 residues. Trimming pared 3 bases from V and 2 bases from J, leaving 10 bases between. The CDR3 loop is CAISDLGTNTEAFF. CDR3 DNA sequence: TGTGCCATCAGTGATTTGGGCACCAACACTGAAGCTTTCTTT.

This chain joins TRBV2 and TRBJ1-1; D unresolved. Trimming left V 3 bases short and J 5 bases short, with 19 bases between. Per the germline V gene, CDR1 is SNHLY and CDR2 is FYNNEI. This CDR3 region has 16 residues. The CDR3 DNA reads TGTGCCAGCAGTGATTTGGTTTTGCAGGTTGGGACTGAAGCTTTCTTT. It codes for CASSDLVLQVGTEAFF. Full variable domain (remainder filled in from reference TRBV2 and TRBJ1-1): EPEVTQTPSHQVTQMGQEVILRCVPISNHLYFYWYRQILGQKVEFLVSFYNNEISEKSEIFDDQFSVERPDGSNFTLKIRSTKLEDSAMYFCASSDLVLQVGTEAFFGQGTRLTVV.

This rearrangement joins TRBV29-1 to TRBJ2-7; possible D gene TRBD1, 5 bases. Germline loops: CDR1 SQVTM, CDR2 ANQGSEA. V lost 3 bases to trimming and J lost 2 bases, with 8 bases between them. The CDR3 is 12 residues long. This chain's CDR3 is CSVEGQTYEQYF. CDR3 in DNA: TGCAGCGTTGAGGGGCAGACCTACGAGCAGTACTTC.

J is TRBJ2-7 and V is TRBV6-5; a weak D match, TRBD2 (6 bases). Germline CDR1 is MNHEY and CDR2 is SVGAGI. Trimming cost V 11 bases and J 3 bases, with 14 bases left between them. CDR3 length equals 12 residues. The CDR3 spells CAAAGNGYEQYF. Written as DNA, the CDR3 is TGTGCCGCGGCGGGGAATGGCTACGAGCAGTACTTC.

The V call is TRBV4-1, the J call TRBJ2-5; TRBD1 might be the D (8 bases). CDR3 length: 15 amino acids. CDR1 is MGHRA and CDR2 is YSYEKL in the germline V gene. V was shortened by 1 base and J by 5 bases, with 14 bases between the two germline ends. In nucleotides, the CDR3 is TGCGCCAGCAGCCAAGGGACAGGGAGGGGGGAGACCCAGTACTTC. This codes for CASSQGTGRGETQYF.

This chain uses TRBV3-1 (or the pseudogene TRBV3-2) with TRBJ1-5; D not certain. Germline V gene data show CDR1 as LGHDT and CDR2 as YNNKEL (reference sequence). With 0 bases removed from V and 3 bases from J, the gap between germline ends came to 9 bases. CDR3 length: 15 amino acids. CDR3 nucleotide sequence: TGTGCCAGCAGCCAAGAGTCGGGTACCAATCAGCCCCAGCATTTT. As protein: CASSQESGTNQPQHF.

CDR3 bases: TGTGCCAGCAGCCAAGAGCATATTATCCCCCGGGACAGCCCAACGAAAAACACTGAAGCTTTCTTT. It specifies CASSQEHIIPRDSPTKNTEAFF. The V call is TRBV4-2, the J call TRBJ1-1; 7 bases fit TRBD1. Germline trimming cut 0 bases from V and 2 bases from J; bases unmatched to any gene: 24. The CDR3 runs 22 residues. Per germline, CDR1 LGHNA and CDR2 YNFKEQ.

DNA for the CDR3: TGTGCCAGTAGTATGGAGCGGGCGCCGAACACCGGGGAGCTGTTTTTT. This codes for CASSMERAPNTGELFF. The V call is TRBV19, the J call TRBJ2-2, with TRBD2 as a possible D gene (6 bases). V lost 3 bases and J lost 0, with 11 bases in between. The germline V gene encodes CDR1 LNHDA and CDR2 SQIVND (reference sequence). The CDR3 runs 16 residues.

This rearrangement joins TRBV4-1 to TRBJ1-6; 8 bases match TRBD1. The CDR3 loop spans 14 amino acids. The J segment lost 10 bases and the V segment lost 4 bases, leaving 6 bases of the junction unmatched. CDR1 is MGHRA, CDR2 YSYEKL, per germline. DNA for the CDR3: TGCGCCAGCAGCCTCGGACAGGGTGGGTCACCCCTCCACTTT. This codes for CASSLGQGGSPLHF.

The gene calls are TRBV6-1 and TRBJ2-3; tentatively, D is TRBD2 (6 bases). The CDR3 sequence is 16 residues long. In germline, CDR1 is MNHNS, CDR2 SASEGT. V was shortened by 1 base and J by 2 bases, with 13 bases between the two germline ends. As DNA, the CDR3 is TGTGCCAGCAGTGAAGAGGTGGCTAGCGACACAGATACGCAGTATTTT. Encoded protein: CASSEEVASDTDTQYF.

CDR3 region: CASSPLQASYEQYF. CDR3 sequence (DNA): TGCGCCAGCAGCCCACTACAGGCATCCTACGAGCAGTACTTC. This chain connects TRBV4-1 to TRBJ2-7, with D possibly matching TRBD1 (5 bases). Germline CDR1 is MGHRA and CDR2 is YSYEKL. V was cut by 4 bases and J by 1 base, with 11 bases left in between. CDR3 length: 14 residues.

The chain recombines TRBV7-2 with TRBJ2-3; D is uncertain. The germline V gene has CDR1 SGHTA and CDR2 FQGNSA. This CDR3 is 13 amino acids long. V lost 11 bases, J lost 0 bases, and 12 bases lay in between. Written as DNA, the CDR3 is TGTGCCGCTGGGCCCGACAGCACAGATACGCAGTATTTT. Translation gives CAAGPDSTDTQYF.

The genes are TRBV5-1 and TRBJ1-2; D might be TRBD1 (6 bases). The V end lost 0 bases, the J end lost 4 bases, and 13 bases lay between the germline ends. Germline V gene data show CDR1 as SGHRS and CDR2 as YFSETQ. This CDR3 is 15 amino acids long. CDR3 sequence: CASSLEGGVGYGYTF. The CDR3 DNA reads as TGCGCCAGCAGCTTGGAAGGGGGGGTTGGCTATGGCTACACCTTC.

The rearrangement links TRBV7-9 to TRBJ2-3, with D uncertain. The CDR3 consists of 15 residues. Germline V gene sequence: CDR1 SEHNR, CDR2 FQNEAQ (reference sequence). Trimming stripped 3 bases from V and 0 bases from J, with 10 bases between. The CDR3 spells CASSFRLGSTDTQYF. CDR3 bases: TGTGCCAGCAGCTTTCGGCTAGGCAGCACAGATACGCAGTATTTT.

V usage is TRBV5-4 and J usage is TRBJ2-1; TRBD1 might be the D (6 bases). V lost 5 bases and J 4 bases, leaving 19 bases between the germline ends. There are 16 residues in the CDR3. CDR1 and CDR2 (germline): SGHNT, YYREEE (reference sequence). The CDR3 loop reads CASRRSSRTAYNEQFF. The CDR3 nucleotides read TGTGCCAGCAGACGGTCGTCAAGGACAGCGTACAATGAGCAGTTCTTC. The whole variable domain, filled in from reference TRBV5-4 and TRBJ2-1, reads ETGVTQSPTHLIKTRGQQVTLRCSSQSGHNTVSWYQQALGQGPQFIFQYYREEENGRGNFPPRFSGLQFPNYSSELNVNALELDDSALYLCASRRSSRTAYNEQFFGPGTRLTVL.

The chain joins TRBV15 to TRBJ1-1, with D unclear. V dropped 2 bases and J dropped 4 bases, with 8 bases sitting between them. Germline values: CDR1 LNHNV, CDR2 YYDKDF (reference sequence). The CDR3 is 13 amino acids. The CDR3 nucleotides are TGTGCCACCAGCAGATTTTTCGGCACTGAAGCTTTCTTT. Residues: CATSRFFGTEAFF. Using reference TRBV15 and TRBJ1-1 for the parts outside the CDR3, the full variable domain is DAMVIQNPRYQVTQFGKPVTLSCSQTLNHNVMYWYQQKSSQAPKLLFHYYDKDFNNEADTPDNFQSRRPNTSFCFLDIRSPGLGDTAMYLCATSRFFGTEAFFGQGTRLTVV.

This clone was observed a handful of times. The rearrangement uses TRBV29-1 and TRBJ1-5, with TRBD1 matching over 10 bases. This CDR3 spans 13 amino acids. Germline V gene data show CDR1 as SQVTM and CDR2 as ANQGSEA. After removal of 6 bases from V and 5 bases from J, the junction contained 4 bases not matched to a gene. CDR3 residues: CSVGTGEDQPQHF. The DNA of the CDR3 is TGCAGCGTGGGGACAGGGGAGGATCAGCCCCAGCATTTT.

V gene TRBV28 combines with J gene TRBJ1-2; a possible D gene is TRBD1 (6 bases). The germline CDR1 and CDR2 sequences are MDHEN and SYDVKM. This CDR3 has 14 residues. Trimming removed 6 bases from V and 5 bases from J, with 16 bases in between. The CDR3 region has the DNA TGTGCCAGCAGAACCGACAGGAGCCTTTATGGCTACACCTTC. This encodes CASRTDRSLYGYTF.

The CDR3 DNA reads as TGTGCCAGCAGCCCGAGGGGGCTAATCACAGATACGCAGTATTTT. Amino acids: CASSPRGLITDTQYF. The rearrangement uses TRBV7-3 and TRBJ2-3, with 7 bases fitting TRBD1. The CDR3 extends over 15 amino acids. Germline assignment: CDR1 SGHTA and CDR2 FQGTGA. Trimming took 5 bases from V and 2 from J; bases not matched to a gene: 7.

This chain connects TRBV7-9 to TRBJ2-3; 7 positions agree with TRBD1. The CDR3 is made up of 15 amino acids. Germline V gene data show CDR1 as SEHNR and CDR2 as FQNEAQ (reference sequence). The trim removed 4 bases at V and 4 bases at J, leaving 8 bases unmatched. This chain's CDR3 is CASSYRQGVADTQYF. DNA for the CDR3: TGTGCCAGCAGCTACCGACAGGGAGTAGCAGATACGCAGTATTTT.

The chain couples TRBV5-1 to TRBJ2-1, with D perhaps TRBD2 (6 bases). Germline assignment: CDR1 SGHRS and CDR2 YFSETQ. V was cut by 4 bases and J by 7 bases, with 12 bases left in between. This CDR3 has 13 residues. CDR3 sequence: CASSQGGRNEQFF. The CDR3 coding sequence is TGCGCCAGCAGCCAAGGAGGGAGGAATGAGCAGTTCTTC.

The V call is TRBV3-1 (or the pseudogene TRBV3-2), the J call TRBJ2-7; TRBD2 might be the D (5 bases). Trimming removed 5 bases at V and 2 bases at J, with 7 bases between. CDR3 length: 12 residues. CDR1 is LGHDT, CDR2 YNNKEL, per germline (reference sequence). The CDR3 loop reads CASSGGTYEQYF. The DNA of the CDR3 is TGTGCCAGCAGCGGAGGAACCTACGAGCAGTACTTC.

The rearrangement uses TRBV27 and TRBJ2-3; 12 bases line up with TRBD2. V was pared by 6 bases and J by 4 bases, with 8 bases of the junction left unmatched. The CDR3 is made up of 16 amino acids. Per the germline V gene, CDR1 is MNHEY and CDR2 is SMNVEV (reference sequence). This chain's CDR3 is CASRPTSGRPPDTQYF. CDR3 bases: TGTGCCAGCAGACCTACTAGCGGGAGGCCCCCAGATACGCAGTATTTT.

The chain joins TRBV27 to TRBJ2-1; D is perhaps TRBD2 (6 bases). The CDR3 contains 15 residues. Deletions cut 1 base from V and 7 bases from J, with 14 bases between. CDR1 is MNHEY, CDR2 SMNVEV, per germline (reference sequence). CDR3 coding DNA: TGTGCCAGCAGTTTATACGCGAGCGGAGGGAATGAGCAGTTCTTC. It translates to CASSLYASGGNEQFF.